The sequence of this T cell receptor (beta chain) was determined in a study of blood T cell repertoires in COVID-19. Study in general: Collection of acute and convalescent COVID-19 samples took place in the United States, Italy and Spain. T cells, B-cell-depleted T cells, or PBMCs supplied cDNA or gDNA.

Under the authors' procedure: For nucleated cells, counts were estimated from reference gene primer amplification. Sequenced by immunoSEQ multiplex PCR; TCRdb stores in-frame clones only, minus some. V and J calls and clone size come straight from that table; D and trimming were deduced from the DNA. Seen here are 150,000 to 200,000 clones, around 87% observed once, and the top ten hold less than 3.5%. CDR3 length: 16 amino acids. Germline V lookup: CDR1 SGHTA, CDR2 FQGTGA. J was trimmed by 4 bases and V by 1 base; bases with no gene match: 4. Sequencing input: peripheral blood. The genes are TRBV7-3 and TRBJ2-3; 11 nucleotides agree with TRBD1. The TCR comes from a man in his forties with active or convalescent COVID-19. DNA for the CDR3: TGTGCCAGCAGCTTAAATCCGGGACAGGGGGCAGATACGCAGTATTTT. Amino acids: CASSLNPGQGADTQYF.